One and the same sample provided the 10 T cell receptor beta chains below, sequenced in a study of shared clonotypes between healthy human individuals. Profiling relied on immunoSEQ multiplex PCR, and the TCRdb table lists in-frame clones only, not all of them. Of about 2.4 million clones in the sample, 90% to 95% are singletons; the top ten hold around 0.15%. Sequenced sample: naive CD4+ T cells sorted from blood. The subset was: CD45RA+ positively selected. All receptors come from a man aged 18-30 years in good health.

The J gene is TRBJ1-3, the V gene TRBV2; D call uncertain. The CDR3 covers 14 residues. With 5 bases removed from V and 4 bases from J, the gap between germline ends came to 12 bases. Germline lookup yields CDR1 SNHLY and CDR2 FYNNEI. CDR3 sequence: CASSPRGAGNTIYF. Here the CDR3 DNA reads TGTGCCAGCAGTCCCCGGGGTGCCGGAAACACCATATATTTT.

A note on this clone: Other DNA variants within this sample encode the same CDR3. This chain joins TRBV10-3 and TRBJ2-7; no definite D call. With 6 bases removed from V and 2 bases from J, the gap between germline ends came to 8 bases. The CDR3 is made up of 12 amino acids. In germline, CDR1 is ENHRY, CDR2 SYGVKD. The CDR3 region has the DNA TGTGCCATCAGCGCCCAAGCCTACGAGCAGTACTTC. It yields the protein CAISAQAYEQYF.

The chain has TRBV30 and TRBJ1-2; possibly TRBD1 for D (6 bases). Trimming cost V 2 bases and J 9 bases, with 13 bases left between them. Germline CDR1 and CDR2: GTSNPN and SVGIG (reference sequence). This CDR3 spans 12 amino acids. The CDR3 region is CAWSPQGKSYTF. In nucleotides, the CDR3 is TGTGCCTGGAGTCCACAGGGTAAGAGCTACACCTTC.

V gene TRBV25-1 combines with J gene TRBJ1-2, with 12 bases lining up with TRBD1. CDR1 MGHDK and CDR2 SYGVNS come from the germline V gene. V lost 1 base, J lost 8 bases, and 8 bases stayed unmatched. This CDR3 has 16 residues. For the CDR3, the DNA is TGTGCCAGCAGTGAATCCGGGACAGGGGGCATGGGAGGCTACACCTTC. Its protein product is CASSESGTGGMGGYTF.

Points on this clone: The same CDR3 is also encoded by other DNA sequences in this sample. V gene TRBV6-5 combines with J gene TRBJ2-7; D unclear. The germline V gene has CDR1 MNHEY and CDR2 SVGAGI. The CDR3 loop spans 12 amino acids. Between the trimmed V and J ends, which lost 0 bases and 6 bases, there was a span of 6 bases. Here the CDR3 reads CASSYSTGEQYF. In nucleotides, the CDR3 is TGTGCCAGCAGTTACTCCACCGGCGAGCAGTACTTC.

The J gene is TRBJ1-1, the V gene TRBV4-1; D perhaps matches TRBD1 (5 bases). CDR1 MGHRA and CDR2 YSYEKL come from the germline V gene. V lost 0 bases and J lost 5, with 13 bases in between. The CDR3 consists of 15 residues. CDR3 sequence reads: CASSQDPGPWTEAFF. For the CDR3, the DNA is TGCGCCAGCAGCCAAGATCCAGGGCCTTGGACTGAAGCTTTCTTT.

This rearrangement joins TRBV19 to TRBJ1-5; TRBD1 agrees at 7 bases. This CDR3 is 16 amino acids long. The junction had 8 bases not matched to a gene; V was cut back by 3 bases and J by 3 bases. From germline, CDR1 is LNHDA and CDR2 SQIVND (reference sequence). The CDR3 DNA sequence: TGTGCCAGTAGTATCTTGATGGGACAGTTCAATCAGCCCCAGCATTTT. Its translation: CASSILMGQFNQPQHF.

V usage is TRBV9 and J usage is TRBJ1-2; D remains ambiguous. The CDR3 is 16 residues long. Per germline, CDR1 SGDLS and CDR2 YYNGEE. Trimming removed 4 bases from V and 0 bases from J, with 16 bases in between. The CDR3 loop is CASSPTWAETNYGYTF. The CDR3 DNA is TGTGCCAGCAGCCCCACCTGGGCAGAAACTAACTATGGCTACACCTTC.

The chain couples TRBV11-2 to TRBJ1-5; D might be TRBD1 (6 bases). This CDR3 region has 15 residues. CDR1 and CDR2 (germline): SGHAT, FQNNGV. Trimming left V 5 bases short and J 2 bases short, with 13 bases between. CDR3 nucleotides: TGTGCCAGCAGCAGGACAGCGACGGGCAATCAGCCCCAGCATTTT. Encoded protein: CASSRTATGNQPQHF.

The chain combines TRBV7-9 with TRBJ2-3; D assignment may be TRBD1 or TRBD2 (6 bases each). This CDR3 is built from 15 residues. With 5 bases removed from V and 0 bases from J, the gap between germline ends came to 12 bases. Germline V gene data show CDR1 as SEHNR and CDR2 as FQNEAQ (reference sequence). CDR3 region: CASSLKGGSTDTQYF. The CDR3 DNA is TGTGCCAGCAGCCTAAAAGGGGGGAGCACAGATACGCAGTATTTT.